The present TCR beta chain was sequenced within a study of shared clonotypes between healthy human individuals. Study outcomes and limitations: A handful of donors had around 5% of their naive CD4 clonotypes in common. Generation of non-shared clonotypes was less probable than generation of clonotypes shared by all four donors.

Comments on this clone: Its antigen is as yet unknown.

The length of the CDR3 is 15 residues. Germline V gene lookup returns CDR1 MNHNS and CDR2 SASEGT. Trimming removed 2 bases from V and 5 bases from J, with 14 bases in between. Method: immunoSEQ multiplex PCR; TCRdb's copy keeps in-frame clones and lacks some. The sample holds about 990,000 clones, about 80% seen once. The rearrangement uses TRBV6-1 and TRBJ2-3; TRBD1 might be the D (6 bases). Input material: memory CD4+ T cells from PBMCs. The subset was: CD45RA-negative fraction. This receptor was identified in a man aged 18 to 29 in good health. Some clones in this sample may be carry-over from other donors' samples. The DNA for the CDR3 is TGTGCCAGCAGTGAATCGTGGGGGCGTAAAGATACGCAGTATTTT. Amino acids: CASSESWGRKDTQYF.